Below are 21 T cell receptor beta chains sequenced from a single sample in a study of OX40 agonist ivuxolimab in advanced cancers. Produced via immunoSEQ multiplex PCR; TCRdb's table is partial and in-frame only. Of about 150,000 clones listed, roughly 94% are singletons. Sequencing was performed on CD4+ or CD8+ T cells sorted from blood, taken in a trial of the OX40 agonist ivuxolimab. The receptors were gathered from an adult with an advanced solid tumor such as melanoma, head and neck, liver or kidney cancer.

This clone was seen only once. The chain is built from TRBV5-1 and TRBJ1-2, with D unclear. The CDR3 totals 12 residues. V gave up 4 bases and J gave up 5 bases, with 9 bases separating them. The germline V gene has CDR1 SGHRS and CDR2 YFSETQ. DNA for the CDR3: TGCGCCAGCAGCCCCGGTGGATATGGCTACACCTTC. Translating it yields CASSPGGYGYTF.

For the CDR3, the DNA is TGTGCCAGCAGCTTAGGTGGGACTAGCGGGGGCAATGAGCAGTTCTTC. Protein product: CASSLGGTSGGNEQFF. V and J are TRBV11-2 and TRBJ2-1, with 14 bases lining up with TRBD2. The junction had 2 bases not matched to a gene; V was cut back by 1 base and J by 6 bases. Germline V gene data show CDR1 as SGHAT and CDR2 as FQNNGV. This CDR3 has 16 amino acids.

J is TRBJ2-2 and V is TRBV18; 7 bases are shared with TRBD2. The V segment lost 2 bases and the J segment 5 bases; nucleotides outside the gene matches: 5. This CDR3 contains 15 residues. CDR1 is KGHSH, CDR2 LQKENI, per germline. CDR3 amino acids: CASSPTVRGTGELFF. DNA of the CDR3: TGTGCCAGCTCACCAACCGTGCGGGGGACCGGGGAGCTGTTTTTT.

The chain uses TRBV4-3 and TRBJ1-2, with D unclear. CDR1 is LGHNA, CDR2 YSLEER, per germline. V was trimmed by 0 bases and J by 0 bases, leaving 8 bases between them. The CDR3 sequence is 15 residues long. The chain's CDR3 is CASSQDSRTNYGYTF. CDR3 nucleotide sequence: TGCGCCAGCAGCCAAGACTCCAGGACTAACTATGGCTACACCTTC.

The chain links TRBV2 to TRBJ2-5; 8 bases are shared with TRBD1. The closer fit of TRBJ2-7 to the DNA end suggests the J call may be wrong. This CDR3 has 17 amino acids. Germline-derived CDR1 and CDR2 are SNHLY and FYNNEI. Here the CDR3 DNA reads TGTGCCAGCAATTTCGGCTCAGGGGGCCGTAGCTCCTACGAGCAGTACTTC. Translating it yields CASNFGSGGRSSYEQYF.

The V call is TRBV7-6, the J call TRBJ2-7; D ambiguous. Per the germline V gene, CDR1 is SGHVS and CDR2 is FNYEAQ. The V end was cut by 6 bases, the J end by 2 bases, with 20 bases between. The CDR3 length is 16 residues. In nucleotides, the CDR3 is TGTGCCAGCAGTGGTCTTACCGGAATGCGACCCTACGAGCAGTACTTC. This sequence encodes CASSGLTGMRPYEQYF.

The count of this clone is one. V is TRBV19 and J is TRBJ1-5; 12 nucleotides align to TRBD1. This CDR3 comprises 17 residues. V shed 4 bases, J shed 2 bases, and the junction held 6 bases outside the gene matches. Germline V gene data show CDR1 as LNHDA and CDR2 as SQIVND (reference sequence). CDR3 coding DNA: TGTGCCAGTAGTACGGGACAGGGGGCAATCGGCAATCAGCCCCAGCATTTT. Residues: CASSTGQGAIGNQPQHF.

J is TRBJ1-3 and V is TRBV9; D is possibly TRBD1 (5 bases). Trimming removed 4 bases at V and 0 bases at J, with 17 bases between. This CDR3 has 17 amino acids. Germline assignment: CDR1 SGDLS and CDR2 YYNGEE. This chain's CDR3 is CASSPWRGSDSGNTIYF. The CDR3 DNA is TGTGCCAGCAGCCCTTGGAGGGGATCAGACTCTGGAAACACCATATATTTT.

The chain employs TRBV2 and TRBJ2-7, with 7 nucleotides matching TRBD1. The CDR3 loop spans 13 amino acids. V shed 10 bases and J 0 bases; nucleotides not matched to a gene: 6. Per the germline V gene, CDR1 is SNHLY and CDR2 is FYNNEI. The CDR3 DNA follows: TGTGCCACCACCGGACAGGTCTCCTACGAGCAGTACTTC. It translates to CATTGQVSYEQYF.

This clone was seen once. This sequence joins TRBV27 and TRBJ1-6; tentative D call: TRBD1 (5 bases). Trimming took 2 bases from V and 8 from J, leaving 10 bases between them. This CDR3 spans 14 amino acids. CDR1 and CDR2 from the germline V gene are MNHEY and SMNVEV (reference sequence). The CDR3 here is CASSLQGLDSPLHF. The CDR3 region has the DNA TGTGCCAGCAGTTTACAGGGCCTAGATTCACCCCTCCACTTT.

The chain employs TRBV7-2 and TRBJ2-1; TRBD2 aligns across 8 bases. The CDR3 sequence is 17 residues long. The V gene's germline CDR1 is SGHTA and CDR2 FQGNSA. Unmatched junction bases numbered 9, after V lost 1 base and J lost 4 bases. The CDR3 loop is CASSLVGRTSSYNEQFF. As DNA, the CDR3 is TGTGCCAGCAGCTTAGTAGGGAGGACTAGCTCTTACAATGAGCAGTTCTTC.

The V gene is TRBV11-2, the J gene TRBJ1-1; D call uncertain. This CDR3 region has 15 residues. Germline CDR1 is SGHAT and CDR2 is FQNNGV. Trimming pared 3 bases from V and 3 bases from J, leaving 14 bases between. The CDR3 loop reads CASSFMGNRDTEAFF. CDR3 DNA sequence: TGTGCCAGCAGCTTTATGGGGAATAGGGACACTGAAGCTTTCTTT.

V gene TRBV9 combines with J gene TRBJ2-2; D gene unclear. V was trimmed by 4 bases and J by 5 bases, leaving 6 bases between them. CDR1 SGDLS and CDR2 YYNGEE come from the germline V gene. CDR3 size: 12 residues. Here the CDR3 reads CASSPQTGELFF. The CDR3 DNA reads as TGTGCCAGCAGCCCCCAGACCGGGGAGCTGTTTTTT.

The DNA of the CDR3 is TGCGCCAGCAGCCAAGCCGGGACAGGAAACACCGGGGAGCTGTTTTTT. It codes for CASSQAGTGNTGELFF. The V gene is TRBV4-3, the J gene TRBJ2-2; 8 bases match TRBD1. Germline values: CDR1 LGHNA, CDR2 YSLEER. The V and J ends lost 1 base and 2 bases, in that order; junction bases with no gene match: 3. The CDR3 runs to 16 residues.

CDR3 nucleotide sequence: TGTGCCAGCAGCTCGGCGGCGGGGGCTTACGGCACAGATACGCAGTATTTT. Translating gives CASSSAAGAYGTDTQYF. The chain uses TRBV5-5 and TRBJ2-3; a weak D match, TRBD2 (7 bases). Germline V lookup: CDR1 SGHKS, CDR2 YYEKEE (reference sequence). Deletions cut 3 bases from V and 1 base from J, with 18 bases between. The CDR3 runs 17 residues.

V and J are TRBV4-1 and TRBJ1-2; D perhaps matches TRBD1 (6 bases). Germline assignment: CDR1 MGHRA and CDR2 YSYEKL. V gave up 0 bases and J gave up 8 bases, with 13 bases separating them. The CDR3 totals 14 residues. The CDR3, as DNA: TGCGCCAGCAGCCAAGACTTCGGGACAAAAGGCTACACCTTC. This encodes CASSQDFGTKGYTF.

J is TRBJ2-1 and V is TRBV4-2, with D unclear. This CDR3 region has 13 residues. V lost 4 bases and J 6 bases, leaving 10 bases between the germline ends. Per the germline V gene, CDR1 is LGHNA and CDR2 is YNFKEQ. CDR3 residues: CASSRDLSNEQFF. CDR3 DNA: TGTGCCAGCAGCCGAGACTTGTCCAATGAGCAGTTCTTC.

V gene TRBV21-1 combines with J gene TRBJ2-3. TRBV21-1 has pseudogene status. The CDR3 is 16 amino acids. The CDR3, as DNA: TGTGCCAGCAGCAAGGGGGTGGGTCTTTGCACAGATACGCAGTATTTT. Translated: CASSKGVGLCTDTQYF.

This chain uses TRBV5-4 with TRBJ2-3; unclear D gene. Germline assignment: CDR1 SGHNT and CDR2 YYREEE (reference sequence). The CDR3 is 14 residues long. Trimming cost V 2 bases and J 5 bases, with 12 bases left between them. The CDR3 coding sequence is TGTGCCAGCAGCTTAACCCCGACGGTAGATACGCAGTATTTT. This translates into CASSLTPTVDTQYF.

On this clone itself: Its ends do not fully match the called genes, so a read error is possible. Different DNA sequences within this sample yield the same CDR3. This sequence joins TRBV19 and TRBJ2-7; 8 bases are shared with TRBD1. From germline, CDR1 is LNHDA and CDR2 SQIVND (reference sequence). The length of the CDR3 is 15 residues. This CDR3 is CASSIVGQGSHEQYF. Written as DNA, the CDR3 is TGTGCCAGTAGTATCGTTGGACAGGGCTCCCACGAGCAGTACTTC.

The CDR3 nucleotides are TGTGCCAGCAGCTCACCCTCCGGAAGGCAGATTCAATTTTTT. This encodes CASSSPSGRQIQFF. The chain has TRBV11-2 and TRBJ2-2; D not resolved. The CDR3 length is 14 residues. Germline V CDR1 and CDR2: SGHAT, FQNNGV. The V and J ends lost 4 bases and 17 bases respectively, with 23 bases between them. Based on the CDR3 plus reference TRBV11-2 and TRBJ2-2, the full variable domain is EAGVAQSPRYKIIEKRQSVAFWCNPISGHATLYWYQQILGQGPKLLIQFQNNGVVDDSQLPKDRFSAERLKGVDSTLKIQPAKLEDSAVYLCASSSPSGRQIQFFGEGSRLTVL.